The count of the clone carrying this TCR beta chain is one. This specimen comes from a study of blood T cell repertoires in COVID-19. CDR1 SGDLS and CDR2 YYNGEE come from the germline V gene. V lost 0 bases and J 6 bases, leaving 9 bases between the germline ends. The CDR3 runs to 14 residues. Across 24 US areas, participants ranged in age from about 18 to 90 years. Cohorts were determined from participant-reported clinical history. Per the original methods: The authors estimated nucleated cell counts from reference gene primer amplification. TCRdb's table, derived via immunoSEQ multiplex PCR, lists solely in-frame clones and lacks some. Clonal size and the V and J genes are those of that table, whereas D and trimming came from the DNA. The sample consists of approximately 290,000 clones, roughly 85% of them appearing once.

Sequenced material: PBMCs or T cells enriched from blood (not recorded which). This clonotype was obtained from a woman younger than 45 who had recovered from COVID-19. V gene TRBV9 combines with J gene TRBJ2-2, with a possible D match to TRBD2 (6 bases). CDR3 in amino acids: CASSVDPGAGELFF. The CDR3 DNA follows: TGTGCCAGCAGCGTAGACCCGGGGGCCGGGGAGCTGTTTTTT.